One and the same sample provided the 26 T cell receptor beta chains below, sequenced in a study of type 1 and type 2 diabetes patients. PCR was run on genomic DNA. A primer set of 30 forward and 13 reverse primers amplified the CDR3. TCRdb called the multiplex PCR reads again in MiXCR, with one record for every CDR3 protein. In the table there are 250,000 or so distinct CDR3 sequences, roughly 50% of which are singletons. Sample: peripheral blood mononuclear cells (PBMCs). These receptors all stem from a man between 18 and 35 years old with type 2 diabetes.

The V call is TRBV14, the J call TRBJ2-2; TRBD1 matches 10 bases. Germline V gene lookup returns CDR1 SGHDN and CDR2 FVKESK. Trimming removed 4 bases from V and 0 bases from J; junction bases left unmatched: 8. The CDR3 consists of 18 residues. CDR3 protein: CASSPGMGQGSNTGELFF. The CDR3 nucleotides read TGTGCCAGCAGCCCTGGTATGGGACAGGGGTCGAACACCGGGGAGCTGTTTTTT.

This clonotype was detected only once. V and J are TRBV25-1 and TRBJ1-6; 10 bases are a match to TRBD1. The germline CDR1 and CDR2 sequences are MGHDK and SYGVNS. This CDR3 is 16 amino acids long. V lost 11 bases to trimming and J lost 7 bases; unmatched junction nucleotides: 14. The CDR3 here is CAWSVRDRGANSPLHF. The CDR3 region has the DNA TGTGCCTGGAGTGTAAGGGACAGGGGCGCAAATTCACCCCTCCACTTT.

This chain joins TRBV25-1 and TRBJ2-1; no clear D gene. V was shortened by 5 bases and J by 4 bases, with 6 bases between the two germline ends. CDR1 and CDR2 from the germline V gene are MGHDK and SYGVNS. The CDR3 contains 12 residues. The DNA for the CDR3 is TGTGCCAGCAGTCTCTTTTACAATGAGCAGTTCTTC. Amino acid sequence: CASSLFYNEQFF.

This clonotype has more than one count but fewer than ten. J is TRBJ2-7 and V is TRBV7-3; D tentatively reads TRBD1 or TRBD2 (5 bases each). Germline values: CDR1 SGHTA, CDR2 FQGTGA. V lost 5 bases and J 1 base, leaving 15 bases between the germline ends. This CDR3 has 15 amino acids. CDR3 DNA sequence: TGTGCCAGCAGCCCGGGGACCGGGGCATCCTACGAGCAGTACTTC. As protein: CASSPGTGASYEQYF.

The CDR3, as DNA: TGTGCCAGCAGGGCCAGGGAACAGGAGACCGGGGAGCTGTTTTTT. Translated: CASRAREQETGELFF. The genes are TRBV6-2 or TRBV6-3 and TRBJ2-2; D possibly corresponds to TRBD1 (5 bases). Germline values: CDR1 MNHEY, CDR2 SVGEGT. This CDR3 comprises 15 residues. Trimming took 6 bases from V and 5 from J, leaving 16 bases between them.

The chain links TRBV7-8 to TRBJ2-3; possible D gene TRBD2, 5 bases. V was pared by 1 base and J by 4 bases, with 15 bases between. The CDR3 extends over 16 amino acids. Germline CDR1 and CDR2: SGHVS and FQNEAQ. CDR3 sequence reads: CASSLERRGLADTQYF. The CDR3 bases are TGTGCCAGCAGCTTAGAACGTCGGGGTTTGGCAGATACGCAGTATTTT.

The CDR3 region has the DNA TGTGCCAGCAGCGTAGAAGGGACAGGGGCCCACGAGCAGTACTTC. The encoded protein is CASSVEGTGAHEQYF. This chain joins TRBV9 and TRBJ2-7; TRBD1 matches at 10 bases. CDR3 length: 15 amino acids. Germline CDR1 is SGDLS and CDR2 is YYNGEE. V lost 0 bases, J lost 5 bases, and 5 bases stayed unmatched.

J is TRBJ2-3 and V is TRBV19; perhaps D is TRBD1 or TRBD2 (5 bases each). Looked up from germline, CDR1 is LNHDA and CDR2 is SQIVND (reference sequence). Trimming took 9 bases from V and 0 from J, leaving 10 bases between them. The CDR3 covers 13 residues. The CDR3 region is CASGDGSTDTQYF. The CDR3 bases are TGTGCCAGCGGGGACGGTAGCACAGATACGCAGTATTTT.

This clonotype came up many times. The CDR3 loop is CASSIEGEKLFF. In DNA, the CDR3 is TGTGCCAGTAGTATTGAGGGTGAAAAACTGTTTTTT. The chain is built from TRBV19 and TRBJ1-4; D is undetermined. The CDR3 runs to 12 residues. Germline lookup yields CDR1 LNHDA and CDR2 SQIVND (reference sequence). Trimming shortened V by 3 bases and J by 7 bases, and 6 bases separated the two germline ends.

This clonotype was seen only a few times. CDR3 in amino acids: CASSIGARTGDQPQHF. The CDR3 DNA follows: TGTGCCAGTAGTATAGGAGCTAGGACAGGGGATCAGCCCCAGCATTTT. J is TRBJ1-5 and V is TRBV19; 9 positions match TRBD1. Germline values: CDR1 LNHDA, CDR2 SQIVND (reference sequence). This CDR3 is built from 16 residues. The J segment lost 5 bases and the V segment lost 1 base, leaving 6 bases of the junction unmatched.

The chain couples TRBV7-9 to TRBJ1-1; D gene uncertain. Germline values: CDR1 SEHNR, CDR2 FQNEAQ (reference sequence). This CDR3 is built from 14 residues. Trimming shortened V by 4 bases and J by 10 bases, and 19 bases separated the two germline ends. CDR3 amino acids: CASSSGLDTLGAFF. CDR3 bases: TGTGCCAGCAGCTCCGGATTAGACACCCTTGGAGCTTTCTTT.

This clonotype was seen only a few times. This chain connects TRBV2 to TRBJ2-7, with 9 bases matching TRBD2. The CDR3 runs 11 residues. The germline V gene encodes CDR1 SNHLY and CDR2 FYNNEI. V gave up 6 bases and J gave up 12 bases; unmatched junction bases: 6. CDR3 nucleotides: TGTGCCAGCAGGAAGACTAGCGGTATGTACTTC. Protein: CASRKTSGMYF.

In DNA form, the CDR3 reads TGTGCTAGTGGCCCGGACAGAAGCAATCAGCCCCAGCATTTT. It translates to CASGPDRSNQPQHF. This sequence joins TRBV12-5 and TRBJ1-5, with D maybe TRBD1 (6 bases). This CDR3 has 14 residues. Germline V gene data show CDR1 as LGHNT and CDR2 as FRNRAP. Trimming took 6 bases from V and 1 from J, leaving 10 bases between them.

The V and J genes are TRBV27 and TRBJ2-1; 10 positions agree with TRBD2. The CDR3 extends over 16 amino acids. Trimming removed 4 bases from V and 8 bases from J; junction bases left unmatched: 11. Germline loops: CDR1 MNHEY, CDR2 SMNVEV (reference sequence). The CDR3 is CASSWGGLAGVHEQFF. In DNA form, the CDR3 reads TGTGCCAGCAGTTGGGGAGGGCTAGCGGGAGTACATGAGCAGTTCTTC.

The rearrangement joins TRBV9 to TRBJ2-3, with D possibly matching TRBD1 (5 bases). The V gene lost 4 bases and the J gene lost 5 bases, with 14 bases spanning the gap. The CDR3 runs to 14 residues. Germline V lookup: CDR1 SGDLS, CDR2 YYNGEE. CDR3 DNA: TGTGCCAGCAGCCAACAGGTAGCAGAAGATACGCAGTATTTT. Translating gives CASSQQVAEDTQYF.

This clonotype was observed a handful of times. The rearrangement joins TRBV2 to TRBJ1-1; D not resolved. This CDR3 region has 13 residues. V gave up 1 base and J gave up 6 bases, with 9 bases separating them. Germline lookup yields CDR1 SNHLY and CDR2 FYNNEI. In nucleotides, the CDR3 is TGTGCCAGCAGTGAAGAAGTCCAGGCTGAAGCTTTCTTT. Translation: CASSEEVQAEAFF.

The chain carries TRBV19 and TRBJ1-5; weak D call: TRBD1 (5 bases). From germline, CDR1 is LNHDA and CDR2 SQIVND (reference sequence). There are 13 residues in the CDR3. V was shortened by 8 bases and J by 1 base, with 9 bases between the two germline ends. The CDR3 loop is CASWGLSNQPQHF. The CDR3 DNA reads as TGTGCCAGTTGGGGGTTGAGCAATCAGCCCCAGCATTTT.

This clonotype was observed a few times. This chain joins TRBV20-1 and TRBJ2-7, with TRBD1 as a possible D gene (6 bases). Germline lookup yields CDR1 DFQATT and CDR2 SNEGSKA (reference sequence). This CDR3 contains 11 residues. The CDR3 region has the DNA TGCAGCTGGGGACACCCGAGTAGCCAGTACTTC. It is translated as CSWGHPSSQYF.

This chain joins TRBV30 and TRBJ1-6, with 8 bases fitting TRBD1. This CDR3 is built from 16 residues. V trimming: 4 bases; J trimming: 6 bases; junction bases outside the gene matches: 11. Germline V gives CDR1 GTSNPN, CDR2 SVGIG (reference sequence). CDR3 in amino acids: CAWTASRTGLNSPLHF. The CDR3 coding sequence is TGTGCCTGGACCGCGTCCCGGACAGGGCTTAATTCACCCCTCCACTTT.

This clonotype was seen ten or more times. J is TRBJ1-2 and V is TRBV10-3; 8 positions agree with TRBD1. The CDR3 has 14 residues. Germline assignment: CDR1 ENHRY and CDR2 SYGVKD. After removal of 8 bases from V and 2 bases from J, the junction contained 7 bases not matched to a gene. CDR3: CAIRRQGKNYGYTF. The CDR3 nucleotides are TGTGCCATCCGCCGACAGGGGAAGAACTATGGCTACACCTTC.

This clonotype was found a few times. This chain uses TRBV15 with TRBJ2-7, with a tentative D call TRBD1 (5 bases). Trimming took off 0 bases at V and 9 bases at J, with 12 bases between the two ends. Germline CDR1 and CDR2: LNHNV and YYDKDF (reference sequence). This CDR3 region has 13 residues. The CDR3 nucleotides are TGTGCCACCAGCAGAGATCAAGTGGGGCGGCAGTACTTC. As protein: CATSRDQVGRQYF.

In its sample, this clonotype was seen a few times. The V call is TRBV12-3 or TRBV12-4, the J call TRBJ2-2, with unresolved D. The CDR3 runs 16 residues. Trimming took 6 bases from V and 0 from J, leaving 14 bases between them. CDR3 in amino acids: CASRPTDGSNTGELFF. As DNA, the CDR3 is TGTGCCAGCAGACCTACGGACGGGTCGAACACCGGGGAGCTGTTTTTT.

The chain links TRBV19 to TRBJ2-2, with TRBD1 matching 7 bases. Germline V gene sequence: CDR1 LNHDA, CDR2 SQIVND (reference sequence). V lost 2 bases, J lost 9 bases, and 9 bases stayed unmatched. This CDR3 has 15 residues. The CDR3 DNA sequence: TGTGCCAGTAGTATAATCGGGGACAGATTCCGGGAGCTGTTTTTT. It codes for CASSIIGDRFRELFF.

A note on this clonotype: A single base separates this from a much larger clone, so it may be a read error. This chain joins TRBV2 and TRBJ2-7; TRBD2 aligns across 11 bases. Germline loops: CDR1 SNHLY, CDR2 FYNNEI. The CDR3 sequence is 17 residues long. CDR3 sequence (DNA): TGTGCCAGCAGTGCATTAGCGGGAGGGCCTATATTCTTCGAGCAGCACTTC. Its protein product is CASSALAGGPIFFEQHF.

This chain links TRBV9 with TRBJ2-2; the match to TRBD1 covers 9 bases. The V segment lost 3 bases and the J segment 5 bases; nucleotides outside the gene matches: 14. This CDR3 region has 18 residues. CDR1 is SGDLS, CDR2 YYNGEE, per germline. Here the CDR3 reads CASSAPRVGTGRTGELFF. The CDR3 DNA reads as TGTGCCAGCAGCGCGCCTCGGGTGGGGACAGGGCGGACCGGGGAGCTGTTTTTT.

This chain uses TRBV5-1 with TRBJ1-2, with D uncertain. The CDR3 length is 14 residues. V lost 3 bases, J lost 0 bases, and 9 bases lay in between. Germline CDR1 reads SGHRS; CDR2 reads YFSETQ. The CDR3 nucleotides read TGCGCCAGCAGCTACGACGGCCCTAACTATGGCTACACCTTC. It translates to CASSYDGPNYGYTF.